This TCR beta chain stems from a study of shared clonotypes between healthy human individuals. The study's findings and limits: Around 4.9% of naive CD4 clonotypes were shared across a handful of donors. The researchers took only blood, and tissue repertoires probably look different. Larger estimated richness was generally seen in naive subsets than in memory subsets.

Germline V lookup: CDR1 KGHSH, CDR2 LQKENI. V was clipped by 2 bases and J by 2 bases, with 13 bases between them. The CDR3 loop spans 15 amino acids. Points on this clone: Its antigen is unknown.

Sequencing used immunoSEQ multiplex PCR; TCRdb keeps in-frame clones, though not all of them. The data contain about 690,000 clones, about 90% of them singletons. The chain joins TRBV18 to TRBJ2-7; D uncertain. This clonotype originated in a man in his late teens or twenties in good health. Some clones in this sample may be carry-over from other donors' samples. Sequencing was done on a sample of memory CD8+ T cells from PBMCs. Subset given: CD45RO+ cells pooled with CCR7-negative TemRA cells. As DNA, the CDR3 is TGTGCCAGCTCACCAAATGGGTTCCGACCCTACGAGCAGTACTTC. Translated, it gives CASSPNGFRPYEQYF.